This entry describes one T cell receptor (beta chain). The antigen remains undetermined. The data were taken from a study of T cell responses to AZD1222 COVID-19 vaccine. Profiled with immunoSEQ multiplex PCR; TCRdb holds only in-frame clones, not every one. The data contain roughly 120,000 clones, around 93% of them seen just once; the ten biggest clones take up 2.9%. General study findings and limits: Donors, mostly white British, included more females; clonal diversity was possibly underestimated.

With 5 bases removed from V and 0 bases from J, the gap between germline ends came to 5 bases. This CDR3 region has 13 residues. CDR1 is MNHEY, CDR2 SVGAGI, per germline. The V and J genes are TRBV6-5 and TRBJ1-5; D is undetermined. Specimen: peripheral blood, collected 28 days after the second AZD1222 dose. The clonotype was recovered from an adult who received the AZD1222 COVID-19 vaccine. CDR3 region: CASSRVSNQPQHF. DNA of the CDR3: TGTGCCAGCAGTCGGGTTAGCAATCAGCCCCAGCATTTT.